These 26 T cell receptor beta chains originate from one sample sequenced in a study of tissue T cells after allogeneic stem cell transplantation. Time point here: mouse harvest day 14 after allogeneic transplant. Mouse grafts combined 10^7 T-cell-depleted bone marrow cells with 10^6 splenic CD5+ T cells. The data were produced by immunoSEQ multiplex PCR, yet TCRdb's version contains in-frame clones alone and is incomplete. Among fewer than 400 clones listed, roughly 47% were seen once. The sequenced sample consisted of blood. These receptor sequences come from a female BALB/c mouse given C57BL/6 T cells with graft-versus-host disease after an allogeneic hematopoietic cell transplant.

As concerns this clone: Each gene name is a mouse one. The CDR3 end falls 1 residue outside the read, so it is completed with the germline J gene. V gene TRBV14 combines with J gene TRBJ2-7, with D uncertain. Germline assignment: CDR1 SGHDT and CDR2 FRDEAV. The V gene lost 1 base and the J gene lost 4 bases, with 6 bases spanning the gap. The CDR3 is made up of 12 amino acids. The covered CDR3 bases are TGTGCCAGCAGTTTCCCCAAATATGAACAGTAC. This encodes CASSFPKYEQY. The entire CDR3 reads CASSFPKYEQYF.

Relative to its sample, this clone is hyperexpanded. Gene names and germline refer to mouse. With the read ending 1 residue before the CDR3 end, the germline J gene is used to fill in that end. J is TRBJ2-7 and V is TRBV5; TRBD2 matches at 12 bases. J gave up 4 bases and V 2 bases, and 3 bases lay outside the gene matches. Germline values: CDR1 LGHNA, CDR2 YNLKQL (reference sequence). The CDR3 is made up of 15 amino acids. CDR3 amino acids: CASSQTGTGGYEQYF. The CDR3 bases that were read are TGTGCCAGCAGCCAAACCGGGACTGGGGGGTATGAACAGTAC.

This clone appeared a few times. Genes and germline come from the mouse. The read falls 1 residue short of the CDR3 end, and the missing part is taken from the germline J gene. The chain joins TRBV31 to TRBJ2-4; D might be TRBD1 (6 bases). V was clipped by 1 base and J by 6 bases, with 17 bases between them. The V gene's germline CDR1 is GKSSPN and CDR2 SITVG. The CDR3 runs 15 residues. The sequenced CDR3 bases are TGTGCCTGGAGTCCAAACCCAGGGGATGGGAACACCTTGTAC. It yields the protein CAWSPNPGDGNTLY. In full, the CDR3 reads CAWSPNPGDGNTLYF. Drawing the rest from reference TRBV31 and TRBJ2-4, the complete variable domain is AQTIHQWPVAEIKAVGSPLSLGCTIKGKSSPNLYWYWQATGGTLQQLFYSITVGQVESVVQLNLSASRPKDDQFILSTEKLLLSHSGFYLCAWSPNPGDGNTLYFGAGTRLSVL.

As regards this clone: The listed genes are named as in mouse. Partial CDR3 DNA: TGTGCCAGCAGCCAAGACTGGGAGGACACCCAGTAC. Protein: CASSQDWEDTQY. The complete CDR3 protein is CASSQDWEDTQYF. The V and J genes are TRBV2 and TRBJ2-5; D is perhaps TRBD2 (5 bases). Read coverage stops 1 residue before the CDR3 terminus; the germline J gene supplies the remainder. V shed 0 bases and J shed 6 bases, with 7 bases lying between them. This CDR3 has 13 residues. The germline CDR1 and CDR2 sequences are LGHNA and YSYQKL.

In the case of this clone: Mouse germline and gene names are used. Read data end 1 residue before the CDR3 end; the end is taken from the germline J gene. V usage is TRBV4 and J usage is TRBJ2-5; 14 positions agree with TRBD2. V lost 6 bases, J lost 6 bases, and 5 bases stayed unmatched. CDR3 size: 15 residues. Germline V gene sequence: CDR1 LGHDT, CDR2 YNNKQL (reference sequence). CDR3 DNA, as far as it was read: TGTGCCAGCAGTCGGGACTGGGGGGGCGCGGACACCCAGTAC. Its protein is CASSRDWGGADTQY. The CDR3 in full is CASSRDWGGADTQYF. Full variable domain (missing parts from reference TRBV4 and TRBJ2-5): ETAVFQTPNYHVTQVGNEVSFNCKQTLGHDTMYWYKQDSKKLLKIMFSYNNKQLIVNETVPRRFSPQSSDKAHLNLRIKSVEPEDSAVYLCASSRDWGGADTQYFGPGTRLLVL.

Concerning this clone: These gene names are mouse names. The CDR3 end lies 1 residue beyond the end of the read and is filled in from the germline J gene. This chain joins TRBV12-1 and TRBJ2-3; TRBD2 matches 10 bases. Germline trimming cut 2 bases from V and 1 base from J; bases unmatched to any gene: 2. The CDR3 runs 15 residues. The germline CDR1 and CDR2 sequences are SGHSN and HYEKVE. The CDR3 loop is CASSPGLGGAETLYF. CDR3 DNA, as far as it was read: TGTGCCAGCTCTCCCGGACTGGGGGGTGCAGAAACGCTGTAT.

Concerning this clone: Gene names are mouse gene names. The read stops 1 residue short of the end of the CDR3; the missing end is completed from the germline J gene. The chain couples TRBV12-1 to TRBJ2-3; the D call may be TRBD1 or TRBD2 (5 bases each). V was pared by 4 bases and J by 5 bases, with 12 bases between. CDR1 is SGHSN and CDR2 is HYEKVE in the germline V gene. There are 13 residues in the CDR3. The sequenced part of the CDR3 DNA is TGTGCCAGCTCCATCTCGGGGCGAGAAACGCTGTAT. Residues: CASSISGRETLY. The full CDR3 sequence reads CASSISGRETLYF.

This clone was counted only a few times. Germline and genes here are mouse. The read gets to within 1 residue of the CDR3 end, and the germline J gene fills in the rest. The chain joins TRBV13-2 to TRBJ2-5; 11 nucleotides agree with TRBD2. The V gene's germline CDR1 is NNHNN and CDR2 SYGAGS (reference sequence). V was clipped by 5 bases and J by 4 bases; unmatched bases: 0. CDR3 length: 13 residues. This CDR3 is CASGGLGEDTQYF. The covered CDR3 bases are TGTGCCAGCGGGGGACTGGGGGAAGACACCCAGTAC.

As to this clone: The gene names here belong to mouse. The CDR3 end falls 1 residue outside the read, so it is completed with the germline J gene. The chain is built from TRBV26 and TRBJ1-1; 7 bases agree with TRBD1. This CDR3 has 13 amino acids. The V segment lost 6 bases and the J segment 1 base; nucleotides outside the gene matches: 2. The germline CDR1 and CDR2 sequences are KGHPV and FQNQEV (reference sequence). The sequenced CDR3 bases are TGTGCCAGCAGCCGGGACAGAAACACAGAAGTCTTC. It encodes CASSRDRNTEVF. The full-length CDR3 reads as CASSRDRNTEVFF.

Remarks on this clone: Gene names refer to mouse genes. The CDR3 extends 1 residue past the end of the read, so its final part is completed from the germline J gene. The V call is TRBV2, the J call TRBJ1-4; D is possibly TRBD1 (5 bases). Germline V CDR1 and CDR2: LGHNA, YSYQKL. This CDR3 region has 15 residues. Trimming removed 0 bases from V and 4 bases from J, with 9 bases in between. The CDR3 protein is CASSQDQGINERLFF. CDR3 bases read: TGTGCCAGCAGCCAAGATCAGGGAATCAACGAAAGATTATTT. The whole variable domain, filled in from reference TRBV2 and TRBJ1-4, reads DPKIIQKPKYLVAVTGSEKILICEQYLGHNAMYWYRQSAKKPLEFMFSYSYQKLMDNQTASSRFQPQSSKKNHLDLQITALKPDDSATYFCASSQDQGINERLFFGHGTKLSVL.

This clone was seen a few times. Genes and germline come from the mouse. Read coverage stops 1 residue before the CDR3 terminus; the germline J gene supplies the remainder. The chain recombines TRBV14 with TRBJ2-1; the match to TRBD1 covers 11 bases. CDR1 SGHDT and CDR2 FRDEAV come from the germline V gene. The CDR3 covers 15 residues. Trimming at V came to 4 bases and at J to 4 bases, leaving 4 bases not matched to a gene. The CDR3 DNA, read in part, is TGTGCCAGCAGTGGACAGGGGGCTAGGTATGCTGAGCAGTTC. It specifies CASSGQGARYAEQF. The entire CDR3 protein reads CASSGQGARYAEQFF.

Concerning this clone: Gene names are the mouse ones. The CDR3 end lies 1 residue beyond the end of the read and is filled in from the germline J gene. The chain recombines TRBV4 with TRBJ2-5; no definite D call. This CDR3 comprises 14 residues. The V gene's germline CDR1 is LGHDT and CDR2 YNNKQL (reference sequence). Trimming took off 4 bases at V and 0 bases at J, with 8 bases between the two ends. The CDR3 loop reads CASSWILNQDTQYF. CDR3 DNA, as far as it was read: TGTGCCAGCAGCTGGATCCTTAACCAAGACACCCAGTAC.

On this clone itself: Mouse names are used for the genes. The CDR3 end lies 1 residue beyond the end of the read and is filled in from the germline J gene. This chain links TRBV31 with TRBJ2-4; 10 nucleotides match TRBD2. The ends lost 0 bases at V and 0 bases at J; junction bases unmatched: 3. The CDR3 length is 16 residues. The germline V gene encodes CDR1 GKSSPN and CDR2 SITVG. CDR3: CAWSLGLGSSQNTLYF. CDR3 DNA (partial): TGTGCCTGGAGTCTGGGACTGGGGTCTAGTCAAAACACCTTGTAC. The variable domain in full, with the rest retrieved from reference TRBV31 and TRBJ2-4, is AQTIHQWPVAEIKAVGSPLSLGCTIKGKSSPNLYWYWQATGGTLQQLFYSITVGQVESVVQLNLSASRPKDDQFILSTEKLLLSHSGFYLCAWSLGLGSSQNTLYFGAGTRLSVL.

A note on this clone: Gene names and germline match the mouse. The read halts 1 residue ahead of the CDR3 end, with the missing end drawn from the germline J gene. J is TRBJ2-7 and V is TRBV19; unclear D gene. Germline V lookup: CDR1 FNHDT, CDR2 SITEND (reference sequence). Trimming removed 2 bases at V and 3 bases at J, with 6 bases between. This CDR3 is 12 amino acids long. The sequenced CDR3 bases are TGTGCCAGCAGTATTGACAACTATGAACAGTAC. It is translated as CASSIDNYEQY. The entire CDR3 protein is CASSIDNYEQYF.

As concerns this clone: Gene names are mouse gene names. The read gets to within 1 residue of the CDR3 end, and the germline J gene fills in the rest. The rearrangement links TRBV5 to TRBJ1-2; D not resolved. The CDR3 runs to 16 residues. The germline V gene has CDR1 LGHNA and CDR2 YNLKQL (reference sequence). Deletions cut 0 bases from V and 0 bases from J, with 11 bases between. The part of the CDR3 DNA that was read is TGTGCCAGCAGCCAAGATCGGTCAAATTCAAACTCCGACTACACC. This codes for CASSQDRSNSNSDYT. The CDR3 as a whole reads CASSQDRSNSNSDYTF.

As to this clone: Gene names are mouse gene names. The read halts 1 residue ahead of the CDR3 end, with the missing end drawn from the germline J gene. The rearrangement links TRBV12-1 to TRBJ1-2, with D maybe TRBD1 (6 bases). CDR1 SGHSN and CDR2 HYEKVE come from the germline V gene. V was cut by 2 bases and J by 4 bases, with 10 bases left in between. The CDR3 length is 13 residues. CDR3: CASSPTGFSDYTF. Partial CDR3 DNA: TGTGCCAGCTCTCCAACAGGGTTCTCCGACTACACC.

The sample holds a few counts of this clone. The germline and genes are mouse ones. The CDR3 end falls 1 residue outside the read, so it is completed with the germline J gene. This chain uses TRBV19 with TRBJ2-1; 9 bases agree with TRBD1. The CDR3 runs to 15 residues. V was pared by 2 bases and J by 2 bases, with 2 bases of the junction left unmatched. From germline, CDR1 is FNHDT and CDR2 SITEND (reference sequence). The CDR3 DNA, read in part, is TGTGCCAGCAGTATTCGGGACAGGGACTATGCTGAGCAGTTC. Translating gives CASSIRDRDYAEQF. The whole CDR3 region reads CASSIRDRDYAEQFF.

This clone turned up a few times. The gene symbols are mouse symbols. From the germline J gene comes the end of the CDR3, since the read stops 1 residue before it. The V and J genes are TRBV29 and TRBJ1-2, with 10 positions matching TRBD1. CDR3 length: 14 residues. CDR1 is MSHET and CDR2 is SYDVDS in the germline V gene. With V trimmed by 6 bases and J by 2 bases, 3 bases remained unmatched. The DNA read from the CDR3 is TGTGCTAGCAGCCCGGGACAGGGGAACTCCGACTACACC. Its protein product is CASSPGQGNSDYT. In full, the CDR3 is CASSPGQGNSDYTF.

The table lists this clone with a few counts. Genes and germline are mouse. Read coverage stops 1 residue before the CDR3 terminus; the germline J gene supplies the remainder. The rearrangement joins TRBV29 to TRBJ2-1, with D possibly being TRBD1 (6 bases). CDR3 size: 14 residues. CDR1 and CDR2 (germline): MSHET, SYDVDS. Trimming left V 1 base short and J 7 bases short, with 11 bases between. The CDR3 protein is CASSLWQGRAEQFF. The sequenced CDR3 bases are TGTGCTAGCAGTTTATGGCAGGGGCGGGCTGAGCAGTTC.

Comments on this clone: Mouse germline and gene names are used. The read ends 1 residue shy of where the CDR3 ends; the end is completed using the germline J gene. The genes are TRBV16 and TRBJ1-1, with 8 bases matching TRBD1. The CDR3 covers 15 residues. Germline V gene data show CDR1 as SGHSA and CDR2 as FRNQAP. Trimming removed 2 bases from V and 1 base from J; junction bases left unmatched: 3. CDR3 bases read: TGTGCAAGCAGCTTACCCGGGACAGGGAACACAGAAGTCTTC. Translating gives CASSLPGTGNTEVF. From start to end, the CDR3 is CASSLPGTGNTEVFF.

On this clone itself: Gene names are mouse gene names. The read ends 1 residue early relative to the CDR3; the germline J gene fills the gap. The chain joins TRBV13-2 to TRBJ2-5; the D gene is possibly TRBD1 (6 bases). Germline assignment: CDR1 NNHNN and CDR2 SYGAGS (reference sequence). CDR3 length: 14 residues. The germline V and J ends were trimmed by 2 bases and 0 bases, with 7 bases remaining between them. The CDR3 reads CASGDRGNQDTQYF. Partial CDR3 DNA: TGTGCCAGCGGTGACAGGGGTAACCAAGACACCCAGTAC.

As concerns this clone: Any gene name here is a mouse gene name. The DNA ends 1 residue before the CDR3 does, and the rest of the CDR3 is filled in from the germline J gene. The chain couples TRBV15 to TRBJ1-3; tentative D call: TRBD1 (6 bases). Looked up from germline, CDR1 is SGHND and CDR2 is FRSKSL. CDR3 length equals 16 residues. Deletions cut 2 bases from V and 0 bases from J, with 11 bases between. The CDR3 here is CASSLRGDLSGNTLYF. CDR3 DNA (partial): TGTGCCAGCAGTTTAAGGGGGGACCTTTCTGGAAATACGCTCTAT.

This clone was seen once. Mouse names are used for the genes. Read data end 1 residue before the CDR3 end; the end is taken from the germline J gene. This rearrangement joins TRBV13-1 to TRBJ1-2; TRBD1 matches at 8 bases. The CDR3 loop spans 13 amino acids. CDR1 is NSHNY and CDR2 is SYGAGN in the germline V gene. V trimming: 5 bases; J trimming: 2 bases; junction bases outside the gene matches: 2. CDR3 DNA (partial): TGTGCCAGCAGACAGGGGGGGAACTCCGACTACACC. Protein: CASRQGGNSDYT. The whole CDR3 protein is CASRQGGNSDYTF.

In regard to this clone: Genes here carry mouse names. The CDR3 end falls 1 residue outside the read, so it is completed with the germline J gene. The chain joins TRBV23 to TRBJ1-1; TRBD1 is the table's D call, not checked against the DNA. CDR1 is KGHTA and CDR2 is FQNQQP in the germline V gene. CDR3 length equals 15 residues. CDR3 in amino acids: CSSSQKGTPNTEVFF. The CDR3 DNA, read in part, is TGCTCCAGCAGTCAAAAAGGGACACCAAACACAGAAGTCTTC.

Turning to this clone: Genes here carry mouse names. The DNA ends 1 residue before the CDR3 does, and the rest of the CDR3 is filled in from the germline J gene. The chain combines TRBV19 with TRBJ2-7; 10 bases line up with TRBD2. V shed 0 bases and J 3 bases; nucleotides not matched to a gene: 0. The CDR3 contains 14 residues. Germline loops: CDR1 FNHDT, CDR2 SITEND (reference sequence). CDR3 residues: CASSIGTGGYEQYF. The sequenced part of the CDR3 DNA is TGTGCCAGCAGTATAGGGACTGGGGGCTATGAACAGTAC.

Remarks on this clone: Gene labels here are mouse ones. The CDR3 end is not reached by the read, which stops 1 residue before it; the germline J gene fills it in. This chain links TRBV3 with TRBJ2-7; TRBD2 matches 10 bases. Per the germline V gene, CDR1 is SNHLY and CDR2 is FYNGKV (reference sequence). The V gene end was trimmed by 3 bases and the J gene end by 0 bases; junction bases not matched to a gene: 8. The CDR3 contains 17 residues. The covered CDR3 bases are TGTGCCAGCAGCTTGGGGACTGGGGCGAGGAGCTCCTATGAACAGTAC. Its protein is CASSLGTGARSSYEQY. In full, the CDR3 is CASSLGTGARSSYEQYF.